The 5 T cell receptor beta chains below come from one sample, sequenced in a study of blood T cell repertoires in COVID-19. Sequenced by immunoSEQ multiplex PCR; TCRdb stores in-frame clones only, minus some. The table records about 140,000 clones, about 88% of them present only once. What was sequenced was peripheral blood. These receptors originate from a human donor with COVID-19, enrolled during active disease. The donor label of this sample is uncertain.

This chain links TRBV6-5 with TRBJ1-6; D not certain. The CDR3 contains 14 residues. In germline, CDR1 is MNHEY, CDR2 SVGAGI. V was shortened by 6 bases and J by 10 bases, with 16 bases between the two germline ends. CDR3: CASSPGNSRSPLHF. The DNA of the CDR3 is TGTGCCAGCAGCCCCGGGAACAGCAGGTCACCCCTCCACTTT.

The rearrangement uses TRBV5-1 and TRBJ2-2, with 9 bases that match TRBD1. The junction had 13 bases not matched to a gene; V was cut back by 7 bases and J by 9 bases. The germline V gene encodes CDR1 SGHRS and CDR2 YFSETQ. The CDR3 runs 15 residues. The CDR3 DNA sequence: TGCGCCAGCCGGATGACAGGGGGGCGAAAAAGGGAGCTGTTTTTT. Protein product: CASRMTGGRKRELFF.

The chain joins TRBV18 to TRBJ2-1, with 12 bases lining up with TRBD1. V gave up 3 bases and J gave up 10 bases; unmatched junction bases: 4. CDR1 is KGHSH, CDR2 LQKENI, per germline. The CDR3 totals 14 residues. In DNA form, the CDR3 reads TGTGCCAGCTCACCCCCCGGGACAGGGGGCGAGCAGTTCTTC. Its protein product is CASSPPGTGGEQFF. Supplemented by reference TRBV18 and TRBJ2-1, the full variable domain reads NAGVMQNPRHLVRRRGQEARLRCSPMKGHSHVYWYRQLPEEGLKFMVYLQKENIIDESGMPKERFSAEFPKEGPSILRIQQVVRGDSAAYFCASSPPGTGGEQFFGPGTRLTVL.

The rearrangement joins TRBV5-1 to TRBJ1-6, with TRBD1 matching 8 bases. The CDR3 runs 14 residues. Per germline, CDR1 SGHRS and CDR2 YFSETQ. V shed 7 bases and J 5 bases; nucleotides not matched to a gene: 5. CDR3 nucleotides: TGCGCCAGCCAGCACAGGGGGGATAATTCACCCCTCCACTTT. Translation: CASQHRGDNSPLHF.

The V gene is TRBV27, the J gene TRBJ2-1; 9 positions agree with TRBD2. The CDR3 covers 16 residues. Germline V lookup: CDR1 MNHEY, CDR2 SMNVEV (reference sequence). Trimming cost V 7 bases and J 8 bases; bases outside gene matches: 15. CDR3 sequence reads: CASIGGREGSSDEQFF. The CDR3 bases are TGTGCCAGCATCGGAGGGCGGGAGGGCTCTTCGGATGAGCAGTTCTTC.